The next 31 T cell receptor beta chains were all read from a single sample in a study of T cell responses to AZD1222 COVID-19 vaccine. Sequencing used immunoSEQ multiplex PCR; TCRdb keeps in-frame clones, though not all of them. The sample includes some 130,000 clones, 85% to 90% of them seen just once. This sample comprised peripheral blood, obtained on day 0 of AZD1222 vaccination. These receptors were obtained from an adult in good health.

The chain is built from TRBV5-4 and TRBJ1-1; 8 positions match TRBD1. The length of the CDR3 is 14 residues. The trim removed 0 bases at V and 6 bases at J, leaving 4 bases unmatched. Germline-derived CDR1 and CDR2 are SGHNT and YYREEE (reference sequence). The CDR3 nucleotides read TGTGCCAGCAGCTTGGACAGGGGGACCCCTGAAGCTTTCTTT. It encodes CASSLDRGTPEAFF. The variable domain in full, with the rest retrieved from reference TRBV5-4 and TRBJ1-1, is ETGVTQSPTHLIKTRGQQVTLRCSSQSGHNTVSWYQQALGQGPQFIFQYYREEENGRGNFPPRFSGLQFPNYSSELNVNALELDDSALYLCASSLDRGTPEAFFGQGTRLTVV.

The chain couples TRBV18 to TRBJ1-4; D remains ambiguous. Germline CDR1 and CDR2: KGHSH and LQKENI. The CDR3 is made up of 14 amino acids. V was trimmed by 3 bases and J by 0 bases, leaving 5 bases between them. In nucleotides, the CDR3 is TGTGCCAGCTCACCTGGGTCAACTAATGAAAAACTGTTTTTT. Encoded protein: CASSPGSTNEKLFF. The whole variable domain, remainder taken from reference TRBV18 and TRBJ1-4, is NAGVMQNPRHLVRRRGQEARLRCSPMKGHSHVYWYRQLPEEGLKFMVYLQKENIIDESGMPKERFSAEFPKEGPSILRIQQVVRGDSAAYFCASSPGSTNEKLFFGSGTQLSVL.

The CDR3 coding sequence is TGTGCCAGCAGCGCGGGACTAGCGGACCAAGAGACCCAGTACTTC. It translates to CASSAGLADQETQYF. This chain uses TRBV9 with TRBJ2-5, with TRBD2 identical over 11 bases. V lost 3 bases to trimming and J lost 0 bases; unmatched junction nucleotides: 1. This CDR3 region has 15 residues. Per germline, CDR1 SGDLS and CDR2 YYNGEE.

This clone was seen a handful of times. The chain carries TRBV5-4 and TRBJ2-1; 9 bases match TRBD1. This CDR3 contains 17 residues. Per the germline V gene, CDR1 is SGHNT and CDR2 is YYREEE (reference sequence). V was clipped by 4 bases and J by 6 bases; unmatched bases: 14. The CDR3 region is CASSIIAGTGLINEQFF. In nucleotides, the CDR3 is TGTGCCAGCAGCATCATTGCCGGGACAGGGCTAATCAATGAGCAGTTCTTC.

This clone was counted only a few times. The CDR3 sequence is CASSQTGLAGGPNTGELFF. The CDR3, as DNA: TGCGCCAGCAGCCAGACGGGGCTAGCGGGGGGCCCGAACACCGGGGAGCTGTTTTTT. V usage is TRBV4-1 and J usage is TRBJ2-2, with 11 bases matching TRBD2. This CDR3 contains 19 residues. Germline V gives CDR1 MGHRA, CDR2 YSYEKL. The J segment lost 0 bases and the V segment lost 3 bases, leaving 9 bases of the junction unmatched.

V usage is TRBV2 and J usage is TRBJ2-3; the D is unclear. The CDR3 runs 14 residues. Trimming left V 8 bases short and J 0 bases short, with 12 bases between. Per germline, CDR1 SNHLY and CDR2 FYNNEI. The CDR3: CASEPTHSTDTQYF. The CDR3 nucleotides read TGTGCCAGCGAACCCACCCATAGCACAGATACGCAGTATTTT. The variable domain in full, with the rest retrieved from reference TRBV2 and TRBJ2-3, is EPEVTQTPSHQVTQMGQEVILRCVPISNHLYFYWYRQILGQKVEFLVSFYNNEISEKSEIFDDQFSVERPDGSNFTLKIRSTKLEDSAMYFCASEPTHSTDTQYFGPGTRLTVL.

This clone occurred a few times. The V and J genes are TRBV7-2 and TRBJ2-2; D might be TRBD1 or TRBD2, each matching 6 bases. Trimming cost V 4 bases and J 6 bases, with 12 bases left between them. The CDR3 is made up of 14 amino acids. Germline lookup yields CDR1 SGHTA and CDR2 FQGNSA. CDR3 region: CASSSPGGSGELFF. CDR3 in DNA: TGTGCCAGCAGCTCCCCCGGGGGCTCCGGGGAGCTGTTTTTT.

The chain carries TRBV28 and TRBJ2-7, with D perhaps given as TRBD1 or TRBD2 (7 bases each). V was shortened by 8 bases and J by 4 bases, with 18 bases between the two germline ends. The germline gives CDR1 MDHEN, CDR2 SYDVKM. This CDR3 is 14 amino acids long. CDR3 sequence (DNA): TGTGCCAGCGGCTCAGGGGGGGCGCTTTACGAGCAGTACTTC. Translated: CASGSGGALYEQYF.

The gene calls are TRBV12-3 or TRBV12-4 and TRBJ1-1, with TRBD1 as a possible D gene (5 bases). The V end lost 3 bases, the J end lost 7 bases, and 12 bases lay between the germline ends. The CDR3 totals 13 residues. CDR3 loop: CASSLGGNGEAFF. In DNA, the CDR3 is TGTGCCAGCAGTTTGGGGGGGAACGGTGAAGCTTTCTTT.

The chain couples TRBV6-5 to TRBJ2-7, with D unresolved. V was trimmed by 5 bases and J by 3 bases, leaving 8 bases between them. This CDR3 spans 12 amino acids. Looked up from germline, CDR1 is MNHEY and CDR2 is SVGAGI. The CDR3 protein is CASSLASYEQYF. In DNA, the CDR3 is TGTGCCAGCAGTCTCGCAAGCTACGAGCAGTACTTC.

This clone was found once. This chain uses TRBV5-4 with TRBJ1-6; 7 bases fit TRBD1. With 0 bases clipped from V and 4 bases from J, the junction kept 4 bases outside the gene matches. Per germline, CDR1 SGHNT and CDR2 YYREEE (reference sequence). There are 16 residues in the CDR3. The CDR3 spells CASSLGTGSYNSPLHF. CDR3 sequence (DNA): TGTGCCAGCAGCTTGGGGACAGGCTCATATAATTCACCCCTCCACTTT.

This sequence joins TRBV28 and TRBJ1-5, with D maybe TRBD1 (6 bases). Per the germline V gene, CDR1 is MDHEN and CDR2 is SYDVKM. The CDR3 consists of 15 residues. Between the trimmed V and J ends, which lost 7 bases and 6 bases, there was a span of 19 bases. In DNA form, the CDR3 reads TGTGCCAGCACCCTCGGGGTAGGGGGAATTCAGCCCCAGCATTTT. Translated, it gives CASTLGVGGIQPQHF. Variable domain in full (rest from reference TRBV28 and TRBJ1-5): DVKVTQSSRYLVKRTGEKVFLECVQDMDHENMFWYRQDPGLGLRLIYFSYDVKMKEKGDIPEGYSVSREKKERFSLILESASTNQTSMYLCASTLGVGGIQPQHFGDGTRLSIL.

This clone was detected once. The gene calls are TRBV30 and TRBJ2-2; D is undetermined. Germline lookup yields CDR1 GTSNPN and CDR2 SVGIG (reference sequence). The CDR3 covers 14 residues. Between the trimmed V and J ends, which lost 2 bases and 4 bases, there was a span of 11 bases. The CDR3: CAWSLNSITGELFF. In DNA form, the CDR3 reads TGTGCCTGGAGTCTTAATTCGATCACCGGGGAGCTGTTTTTT. The whole variable domain, filled in from reference TRBV30 and TRBJ2-2, reads SQTIHQWPATLVQPVGSPLSLECTVEGTSNPNLYWYRQAAGRGLQLLFYSVGIGQISSEVPQNLSASRPQDRQFILSSKKLLLSDSGFYLCAWSLNSITGELFFGEGSRLTVL.

This clone was detected once. This chain connects TRBV27 to TRBJ2-7; 9 bases match TRBD1. The CDR3 has 15 residues. V lost 0 bases and J lost 3; bases outside the gene matches: 3. The germline V gene has CDR1 MNHEY and CDR2 SMNVEV (reference sequence). The CDR3 DNA follows: TGTGCCAGCAGTTTATCTGGGACAGGGCTCTACGAGCAGTACTTC. Translation gives CASSLSGTGLYEQYF.

This clone has just one count. V gene TRBV28 combines with J gene TRBJ2-7; no definite D call. Trimming took off 7 bases at V and 0 bases at J, with 13 bases between the two ends. This CDR3 comprises 14 residues. Germline CDR1 reads MDHEN; CDR2 reads SYDVKM. In DNA form, the CDR3 reads TGTGCCAGCACTCAACCGCCAGCCTCCTACGAGCAGTACTTC. Protein product: CASTQPPASYEQYF.

The chain carries TRBV30 and TRBJ1-4; D remains unclear. CDR3 length: 15 residues. The V end lost 0 bases, the J end lost 5 bases, and 13 bases lay between the germline ends. CDR1 and CDR2 (germline): GTSNPN, SVGIG (reference sequence). This CDR3 reads CAWSVRRNTNEKLFF. For the CDR3, the DNA is TGTGCCTGGAGTGTACGCCGAAACACGAATGAAAAACTGTTTTTT.

This rearrangement joins TRBV2 to TRBJ2-7; D gene unclear. Looked up from germline, CDR1 is SNHLY and CDR2 is FYNNEI. V dropped 9 bases and J dropped 4 bases, with 7 bases sitting between them. The CDR3 sequence is 10 residues long. The CDR3 DNA reads as TGTGCCAGTACATCTTACGAGCAGTACTTC. Translated: CASTSYEQYF.

V usage is TRBV28 and J usage is TRBJ2-5; no clear D. The germline V and J ends were trimmed by 2 bases and 0 bases, with 4 bases remaining between them. The CDR3 spans 13 residues. Germline V gives CDR1 MDHEN, CDR2 SYDVKM. CDR3 sequence: CASSLGYQETQYF. The CDR3, as DNA: TGTGCCAGCAGTTTAGGATACCAAGAGACCCAGTACTTC. The full variable domain, its missing parts supplied by reference TRBV28 and TRBJ2-5, is DVKVTQSSRYLVKRTGEKVFLECVQDMDHENMFWYRQDPGLGLRLIYFSYDVKMKEKGDIPEGYSVSREKKERFSLILESASTNQTSMYLCASSLGYQETQYFGPGTRLLVL.

V gene TRBV5-6 combines with J gene TRBJ2-5; D possibly uses TRBD1 or TRBD2 (5 bases each). The V and J ends lost 0 bases and 2 bases respectively, with 8 bases between them. The CDR3 is made up of 14 amino acids. Germline V lookup: CDR1 SGHDT, CDR2 YYEEEE. The CDR3 here is CASSLVGVQETQYF. In DNA form, the CDR3 reads TGTGCCAGCAGCTTGGTGGGGGTTCAAGAGACCCAGTACTTC.

This clone was seen only a few times. This sequence joins TRBV7-2 and TRBJ1-5, with TRBD1 as a possible D gene (6 bases). This CDR3 has 17 residues. V was cut by 5 bases and J by 0 bases, with 17 bases left in between. The germline CDR1 and CDR2 sequences are SGHTA and FQGNSA. CDR3 region: CASSRGDRSYSNQPQHF. Written as DNA, the CDR3 is TGTGCCAGCAGCAGGGGGGACCGAAGTTATAGCAATCAGCCCCAGCATTTT.

CDR3 DNA: TGTGCCAGCTCACCAACCAGGGCGGACACTGAAGCTTTCTTT. Protein sequence: CASSPTRADTEAFF. The V and J genes are TRBV18 and TRBJ1-1; TRBD1 is a possible D gene (5 bases). Looked up from germline, CDR1 is KGHSH and CDR2 is LQKENI. This CDR3 has 14 amino acids. Trimming took off 2 bases at V and 3 bases at J, with 10 bases between the two ends.

This clone came up once. The CDR3, as DNA: TGCGCCAGCAGCCAAGCCTGGTCAGGAGCAACTAATGAAAAACTGTTTTTT. It encodes CASSQAWSGATNEKLFF. The V and J genes are TRBV4-1 and TRBJ1-4; D is unclear. The CDR3 spans 17 residues. Germline CDR1 reads MGHRA; CDR2 reads YSYEKL. V was cut by 1 base and J by 0 bases, with 12 bases left in between.

There are a few counts of this clone. The chain is built from TRBV11-2 and TRBJ1-3; no definite D call. There are 14 residues in the CDR3. Germline values: CDR1 SGHAT, CDR2 FQNNGV. The V end was cut by 7 bases, the J end by 1 base, with 11 bases between. The CDR3 DNA sequence: TGTGCCAGCATCCGGGGAGGGTCTGGAAACACCATATATTTT. Its translation is CASIRGGSGNTIYF.

V is TRBV4-2 and J is TRBJ1-6, with D possibly being TRBD1 (6 bases). There are 15 residues in the CDR3. Germline assignment: CDR1 LGHNA and CDR2 YNFKEQ. The V end lost 5 bases, the J end lost 8 bases, and 16 bases lay between the germline ends. CDR3 amino acids: CASSTRTEPHSPLHF. In DNA, the CDR3 is TGTGCCAGCAGCACCCGGACAGAACCTCATTCACCCCTCCACTTT.

J is TRBJ2-3 and V is TRBV30; the D gene is possibly TRBD2 (6 bases). V lost 5 bases to trimming and J lost 4 bases, with 10 bases between them. The length of the CDR3 is 12 residues. Germline CDR1 and CDR2: GTSNPN and SVGIG (reference sequence). CDR3 sequence reads: CAWDGGADTQYF. The CDR3 DNA is TGTGCCTGGGACGGGGGAGCAGATACGCAGTATTTT.

CDR3 residues: CASSPMDRATYEQYF. CDR3 nucleotide sequence: TGTGCCAGCAGCCCCATGGACAGGGCAACCTACGAGCAGTACTTC. This rearrangement joins TRBV3-1 (or the pseudogene TRBV3-2) to TRBJ2-7, with TRBD1 matching 8 bases. The V gene end was trimmed by 4 bases and the J gene end by 2 bases; junction bases not matched to a gene: 7. Germline CDR1 is LGHDT and CDR2 is YNNKEL (reference sequence). CDR3 size: 15 residues.

The V gene is TRBV18, the J gene TRBJ2-7, with D maybe TRBD2 (5 bases). V dropped 5 bases and J dropped 3 bases, with 5 bases sitting between them. The germline V gene encodes CDR1 KGHSH and CDR2 LQKENI. CDR3 length: 11 residues. The CDR3 sequence is CASSEGYEQYF. The CDR3 coding sequence is TGTGCCAGCTCAGAGGGCTACGAGCAGTACTTC.

The rearrangement uses TRBV10-3 and TRBJ1-5; D perhaps matches TRBD1 (5 bases). CDR3 length: 13 amino acids. The V gene lost 10 bases and the J gene lost 3 bases, with 13 bases spanning the gap. Germline CDR1 reads ENHRY; CDR2 reads SYGVKD. This CDR3 is CATGTDFNQPQHF. The CDR3 bases are TGTGCCACCGGGACGGACTTCAATCAGCCCCAGCATTTT.

V usage is TRBV19 and J usage is TRBJ2-7; either TRBD1 or TRBD2 may supply D (6 bases each). The length of the CDR3 is 16 residues. Germline CDR1 LNHDA, CDR2 SQIVND (reference sequence). Trimming cost V 4 bases and J 0 bases, with 16 bases left between them. This CDR3 reads CASSNPAGGFSYEQYF. The CDR3 coding sequence is TGTGCCAGTAGTAATCCGGCCGGGGGCTTCTCCTACGAGCAGTACTTC.

This clone was recorded only once. In nucleotides, the CDR3 is TGTGCCAGCAGCGTTCGGCCCAGCGGGGAGGATGAGCAGTTCTTC. Its protein product is CASSVRPSGEDEQFF. The chain is built from TRBV9 and TRBJ2-1; TRBD2 aligns across 7 bases. CDR1 is SGDLS, CDR2 YYNGEE, per germline. The trim removed 2 bases at V and 8 bases at J, leaving 10 bases unmatched. The CDR3 consists of 15 residues. The entire variable domain, with the rest obtained from reference TRBV9 and TRBJ2-1, is as follows: DSGVTQTPKHLITATGQRVTLRCSPRSGDLSVYWYQQSLDQGLQFLIQYYNGEERAKGNILERFSAQQFPDLHSELNLSSLELGDSALYFCASSVRPSGEDEQFFGPGTRLTVL.

The chain is built from TRBV6-2 or TRBV6-3 and TRBJ2-2; D unresolved. Trimming pared 2 bases from V and 0 bases from J, leaving 10 bases between. The CDR3 runs 16 residues. Germline CDR1 MNHEY, CDR2 SVGEGT. In nucleotides, the CDR3 is TGTGCCAGCAGTTACCAACCCACTTCGAACACCGGGGAGCTGTTTTTT. This codes for CASSYQPTSNTGELFF.